This T cell receptor beta chain was documented in a study of T cell responses to AZD1222 COVID-19 vaccine. Study conclusions and caveats: Repertoires in all cases were sampled only once the peak T cell response had passed. Clonal diversity may have been underestimated, and the donors were mostly white British, with more females than males. Close to half of all spike-specific TCRs reportedly target regions of the variants that are unmutated.

The CDR3 covers 16 residues. With 2 bases removed from V and 0 bases from J, the gap between germline ends came to 14 bases. Germline lookup yields CDR1 SGHKS and CDR2 YYEKEE (reference sequence). As for this clone: As yet, its antigen is unknown.

Produced via immunoSEQ multiplex PCR; TCRdb's table is partial and in-frame only. The table has some 150,000 clones, about 91% seen once. The receptor's source is an adult in good health. The source material was peripheral blood, sampled on day 0 of AZD1222 vaccination. This rearrangement joins TRBV5-5 to TRBJ1-2, with D uncertain. The CDR3 DNA is TGTGCCAGCAGCTTCCGACCAGGTTTGGCTAACTATGGCTACACCTTC. It translates to CASSFRPGLANYGYTF.